This T cell receptor beta chain emerged from a study of T cell responses to AZD1222 COVID-19 vaccine. General study findings and limits: Females outnumbered males among donors, who were mostly white British; clonal diversity was possibly underestimated. Variant regions that are unmutated are reportedly the target of nearly half of spike-specific TCRs.

In the case of this clone: The antigen is undetermined.

Both about-4-week and about-12-week second-dose recipients were combined. This CDR3 comprises 14 residues. CDR1 and CDR2 from the germline V gene are SGHVS and FQNEAQ. Trimming took off 3 bases at V and 7 bases at J, with 16 bases between the two ends. Repertoires were generated with immunoSEQ multiplex PCR, while TCRdb's copy carries only in-frame clones and drops some. The sample yields approximately 270,000 clones, approximately 94% seen once. This sequence joins TRBV7-8 and TRBJ2-7; D possibly corresponds to TRBD2 (6 bases). The specimen comprised peripheral blood, sampled 28 days after the second AZD1222 dose. This receptor was obtained from an adult who received the AZD1222 COVID-19 vaccine. The CDR3 is CASSFPGLAREQYF. The CDR3 nucleotides read TGTGCCAGCAGCTTTCCGGGACTGGCGCGAGAGCAGTACTTC. Together with reference TRBV7-8 and TRBJ2-7, the CDR3 gives the full variable domain: GAGVSQSPRYKVAKRGQDVALRCDPISGHVSLFWYQQALGQGPEFLTYFQNEAQLDKSGLPSDRFFAERPEGSVSTLKIQRTQQEDSAVYLCASSFPGLAREQYFGPGTRLTVT.